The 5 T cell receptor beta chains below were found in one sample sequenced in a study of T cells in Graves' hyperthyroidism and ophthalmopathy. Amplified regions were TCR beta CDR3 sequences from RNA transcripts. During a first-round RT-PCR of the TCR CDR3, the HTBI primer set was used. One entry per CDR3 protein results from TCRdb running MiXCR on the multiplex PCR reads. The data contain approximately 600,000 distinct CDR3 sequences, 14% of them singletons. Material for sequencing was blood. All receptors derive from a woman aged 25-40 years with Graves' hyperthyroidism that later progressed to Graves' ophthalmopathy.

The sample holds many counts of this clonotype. Here the CDR3 reads CASKTDLGDTEAFF. The CDR3 DNA follows: TGTGCCAGCAAGACCGACCTAGGGGACACTGAAGCTTTCTTT. The chain recombines TRBV2 with TRBJ1-1; D might be TRBD1 (5 bases). The V gene's germline CDR1 is SNHLY and CDR2 FYNNEI. This CDR3 contains 14 residues. Deletions cut 7 bases from V and 3 bases from J, with 15 bases between.

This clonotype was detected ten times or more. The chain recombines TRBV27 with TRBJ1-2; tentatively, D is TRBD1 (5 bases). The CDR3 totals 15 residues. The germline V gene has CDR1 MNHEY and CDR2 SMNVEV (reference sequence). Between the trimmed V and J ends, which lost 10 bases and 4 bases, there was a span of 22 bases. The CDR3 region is CATAPLSGTLYGYTF. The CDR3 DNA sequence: TGTGCCACAGCTCCTCTGTCAGGGACGCTCTATGGCTACACCTTC.

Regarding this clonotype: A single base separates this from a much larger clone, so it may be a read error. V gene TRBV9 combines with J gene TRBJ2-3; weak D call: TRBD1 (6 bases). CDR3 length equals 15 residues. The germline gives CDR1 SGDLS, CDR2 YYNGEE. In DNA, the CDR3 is TGTGCCAGCAGCCCCCCTTCCCCCCGGACAGATGCGCAGTATTTT. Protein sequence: CASSPPSPRTDAQYF.

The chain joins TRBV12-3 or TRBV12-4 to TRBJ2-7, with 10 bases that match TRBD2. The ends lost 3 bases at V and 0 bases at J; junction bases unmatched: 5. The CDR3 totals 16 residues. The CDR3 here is CASSFLLAGGSYEQYF. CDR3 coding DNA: TGTGCCAGCAGTTTCCTCTTAGCGGGAGGCTCCTACGAGCAGTACTTC.

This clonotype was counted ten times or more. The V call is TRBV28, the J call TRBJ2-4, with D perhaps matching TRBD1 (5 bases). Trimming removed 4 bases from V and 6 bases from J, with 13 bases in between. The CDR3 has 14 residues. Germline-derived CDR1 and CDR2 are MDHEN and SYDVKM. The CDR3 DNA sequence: TGTGCCAGCAGTTATGCAGGGCAGGGAAACATTCAGTACTTC. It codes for CASSYAGQGNIQYF.